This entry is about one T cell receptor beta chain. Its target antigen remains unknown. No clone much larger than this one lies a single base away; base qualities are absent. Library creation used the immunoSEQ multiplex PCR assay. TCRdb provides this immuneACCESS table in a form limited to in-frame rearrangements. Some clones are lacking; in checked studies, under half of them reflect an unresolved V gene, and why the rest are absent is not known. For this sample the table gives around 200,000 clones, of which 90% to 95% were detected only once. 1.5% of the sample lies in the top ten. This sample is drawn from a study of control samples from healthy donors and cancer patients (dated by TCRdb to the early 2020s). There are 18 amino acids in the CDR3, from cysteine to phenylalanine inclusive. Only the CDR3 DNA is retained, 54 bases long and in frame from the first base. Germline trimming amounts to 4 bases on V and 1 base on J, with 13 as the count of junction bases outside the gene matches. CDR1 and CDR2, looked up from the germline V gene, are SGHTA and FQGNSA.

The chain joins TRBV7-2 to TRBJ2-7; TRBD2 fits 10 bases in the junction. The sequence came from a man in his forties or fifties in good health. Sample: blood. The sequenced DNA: TGTGCCAGCAGCTCAGCCCCGTCTAGCGGGGGCCCTTCCTACGAGCAGTACTTC. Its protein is CASSSAPSSGGPSYEQYF.